The source of this T cell receptor (beta chain) is a study of T-cell reconstitution after alpha-beta-depleted transplantation in children. During its preparation, the TCRbeta library received unique molecular identifiers. TCRdb recomputed calls from the PCR reads with MiXCR, one row per CDR3 protein. The sample has about 480,000 distinct CDR3 sequences, under 15% seen once. This clonotype was seen only a few times. Trimming removed 0 bases at V and 3 bases at J, with 9 bases between. The V gene's germline CDR1 is SQVTM and CDR2 ANQGSEA. CDR3 size: 13 residues. The TCR sequence derives from a human donor who donated a stem cell graft to a child with combined immunodeficiency. The input for sequencing was PBMCs from the stem cell graft donor, taken from the stem cell graft. V gene TRBV29-1 combines with J gene TRBJ2-7; D is undetermined. CDR3 loop: CSVEEVASYEQYF. CDR3 sequence (DNA): TGCAGCGTTGAAGAGGTCGCTAGCTACGAGCAGTACTTC.